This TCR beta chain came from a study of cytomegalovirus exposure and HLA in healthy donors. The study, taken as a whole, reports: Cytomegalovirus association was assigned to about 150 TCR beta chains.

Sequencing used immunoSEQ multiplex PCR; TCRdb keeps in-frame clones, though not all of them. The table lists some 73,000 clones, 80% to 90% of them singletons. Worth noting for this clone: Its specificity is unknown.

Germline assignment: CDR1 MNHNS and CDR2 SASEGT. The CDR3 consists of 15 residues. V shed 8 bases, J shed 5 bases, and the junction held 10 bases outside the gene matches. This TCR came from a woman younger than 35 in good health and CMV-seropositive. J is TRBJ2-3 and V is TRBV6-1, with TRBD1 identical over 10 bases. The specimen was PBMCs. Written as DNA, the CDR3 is TGTGCCAGCCTCAAAGGGACAGGGGACGGAGATACGCAGTATTTT. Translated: CASLKGTGDGDTQYF.